The present entry profiles one TCR beta chain with its context. This sample is part of a study of Graves' ophthalmopathy and Graves' hyperthyroidism. Germline loops: CDR1 DFQATT, CDR2 SNEGSKA (reference sequence). The CDR3 contains 15 residues. V lost 5 bases and J lost 0, with 14 bases in between. The authors amplified TCR beta CDR3 regions, and they did so from RNA transcripts for repertoire sequencing. Second-round multiplex PCR came after first-round RT-PCR with HTBI primers. Each CDR3 protein gets one entry after TCRdb re-called the multiplex PCR reads with MiXCR. In the table there are about 14,000 distinct CDR3 sequences, roughly 50% of which are singletons.

This sequence was found in a woman in her twenties or thirties with Graves' ophthalmopathy. The material sequenced was peripheral blood. The rearrangement uses TRBV20-1 and TRBJ2-4; TRBD2 might be the D (6 bases). CDR3 loop: CSALLAAGAKNIQYF. The CDR3 bases are TGCAGTGCTCTCCTCGCAGCGGGAGCCAAAAACATTCAGTACTTC.